This T cell receptor (beta chain) was captured in a study of cytomegalovirus exposure and HLA in healthy donors. In the study overall: Of all 370 or so donors who were genotyped, roughly 81% belonged to the Caucasian-associated ancestry cluster. Study-wide results and limits: A later analysis reportedly found fewer N-insertions in an Asian-associated ancestry cluster than the roughly 670-donor mean. TCR beta V- and J-gene trimming was later associated with a missense DCLRE1C variant.

This clone was recorded a few times. Its target is not known. In the PCR, 60 Vbeta and 13 Jbeta primers were used. In the original workflow: Counted up in a later analysis, unique TCR beta chains came to some 80 million, with around 10 million shared. Clones were read by immunoSEQ multiplex PCR, and TCRdb kept only the in-frame ones, dropping some. V, J and clone size are taken as reported in that table, and D and trimming were inferred from the DNA itself. The sample has 100,000 to 150,000 clones, 17% seen once. CDR3 length: 14 amino acids. The V and J ends lost 4 bases and 1 base respectively, with 10 bases between them. The germline CDR1 and CDR2 sequences are MNHEY and SMNVEV (reference sequence).

The sequenced sample consisted of PBMCs. The J gene is TRBJ2-5, the V gene TRBV27, with D hard to call. This receptor was obtained from a female donor in good health and CMV-seropositive. CDR3 amino acids: CASSSTVVQETQYF. CDR3 in DNA: TGTGCCAGCAGTTCCACAGTAGTCCAAGAGACCCAGTACTTC.